These 18 T cell receptor beta chains originate from one sample sequenced in a study of response to subunit inactivated influenza vaccine. TCRdb re-analysed the RT-PCR reads in MiXCR, keeping a single row per CDR3 protein. Here the sample spans 550,000 to 600,000 distinct CDR3 sequences, approximately 12% being singletons. The specimen comprised PBMCs from blood, sampled on the day of vaccination. Source of these receptors: a man between 50 and 59 years old who received an inactivated influenza vaccine.

The chain combines TRBV9 with TRBJ1-2; no reliable D call. This CDR3 is 15 amino acids long. The V and J ends lost 0 bases and 6 bases respectively, with 15 bases between them. The germline V gene has CDR1 SGDLS and CDR2 YYNGEE. The CDR3 DNA reads TGTGCCAGCAGCGTAGGCCGGACGGAAAGGGATGGCTACACCTTC. This gives the protein CASSVGRTERDGYTF.

On this clonotype itself: A read error may account for a junction end that differs from germline. The chain recombines TRBV29-1 with TRBJ2-1, with D tentatively TRBD1 (5 bases). This CDR3 has 12 amino acids. Germline-derived CDR1 and CDR2 are SQVTM and ANQGSEA. The CDR3 DNA follows: TGCAGCGTCGAAGACAGATACAATGAGCAGTTCTTC. Amino acid sequence: CSVEDRYNEQFF.

In its sample, this clonotype was seen many times. Its ends do not fully match the called genes, so a read error is possible. The chain joins TRBV7-8 to TRBJ2-1, with 12 bases aligning to TRBD2. The germline gives CDR1 SGHVS, CDR2 FQNEAQ. This CDR3 spans 15 amino acids. The chain's CDR3 is CASSLRLAGEIEQFF. In nucleotides, the CDR3 is TGCGCCAGCAGCTTGCGACTAGCGGGGGAAATTGAGCAGTTCTTC.

The J gene is TRBJ2-6, the V gene TRBV15; D gene uncertain. V lost 3 bases and J 0 bases, leaving 18 bases between the germline ends. CDR1 is LNHNV, CDR2 YYDKDF, per germline (reference sequence). The CDR3 spans 19 residues. The CDR3 sequence is CATSSEQYRLFSGANVLTF. In DNA, the CDR3 is TGTGCCACCAGCAGCGAACAGTATCGACTCTTCTCTGGGGCCAACGTCCTGACTTTC. The whole variable domain, filled in from reference TRBV15 and TRBJ2-6, reads DAMVIQNPRYQVTQFGKPVTLSCSQTLNHNVMYWYQQKSSQAPKLLFHYYDKDFNNEADTPDNFQSRRPNTSFCFLDIRSPGLGDTAMYLCATSSEQYRLFSGANVLTFGAGSRLTVL.

The gene calls are TRBV4-2 and TRBJ1-4; TRBD1 agrees at 7 bases. CDR1 LGHNA and CDR2 YNFKEQ come from the germline V gene. This CDR3 has 15 amino acids. The V gene end was trimmed by 1 base and the J gene end by 8 bases; junction bases not matched to a gene: 7. CDR3 protein: CASSQGTGDREKLFF. CDR3 sequence (DNA): TGTGCCAGCAGCCAAGGAACAGGGGATCGCGAAAAACTGTTTTTT.

This clonotype turned up a few times. The V gene is TRBV3-1, the J gene TRBJ2-7; no reliable D call. V was pared by 0 bases and J by 1 base, with 16 bases between. The CDR3 spans 17 residues. Germline CDR1 reads LGHDT; CDR2 reads YNNKEL (reference sequence). The CDR3 nucleotides are TGTGCCAGCAGCCAAGATTCCTCTGTGACGGCTTCCTACGAGCAGTACTTC. This translates into CASSQDSSVTASYEQYF.

This clonotype appeared a few times. V is TRBV5-1 and J is TRBJ2-5; the match to TRBD2 covers 13 bases. V lost 0 bases and J lost 3; bases outside the gene matches: 5. The CDR3 is made up of 17 amino acids. Germline-derived CDR1 and CDR2 are SGHRS and YFSETQ. The DNA for the CDR3 is TGCGCCAGCAGCTTGGGATCCGGGACTAGCGGGAAAGAGACCCAGTACTTC. Its translation: CASSLGSGTSGKETQYF.

This clonotype has more than one count but fewer than ten. The V gene is TRBV29-1, the J gene TRBJ1-6; TRBD1 matches at 12 bases. Germline CDR1 reads SQVTM; CDR2 reads ANQGSEA. This CDR3 is 14 amino acids long. Losses at the gene ends were 5 bases for V and 7 bases for J; bases not matched to a gene: 3. CDR3 residues: CSVRDRGRNSPLHF. As DNA, the CDR3 is TGCAGCGTTCGGGACAGGGGGCGAAATTCACCCCTCCACTTT.

The V gene is TRBV20-1, the J gene TRBJ2-7, with 11 bases aligning to TRBD1. Unmatched junction bases numbered 4, after V lost 3 bases and J lost 3 bases. Germline loops: CDR1 DFQATT, CDR2 SNEGSKA (reference sequence). The CDR3 extends over 14 amino acids. CDR3 amino acids: CSARGTGGNYEQYF. CDR3 coding DNA: TGCAGTGCTAGGGGGACAGGGGGGAACTACGAGCAGTACTTC.

This clonotype came up a few times. The chain joins TRBV6-1 to TRBJ1-4; D possibly corresponds to TRBD1 (5 bases). The V end was cut by 6 bases, the J end by 0 bases, with 17 bases between. From germline, CDR1 is MNHNS and CDR2 SASEGT. The CDR3 length is 17 residues. CDR3 bases: TGTGCCAGCAGCCCTGCCATCTCAGGGCCAACTAATGAAAAACTGTTTTTT. As protein: CASSPAISGPTNEKLFF.

In its sample, this clonotype was seen a few times. The genes are TRBV19 and TRBJ2-2, with D tentatively TRBD2 (6 bases). The CDR3 has 14 residues. CDR1 and CDR2 (germline): LNHDA, SQIVND (reference sequence). V lost 1 base to trimming and J lost 7 bases, with 10 bases between them. The CDR3 sequence: CASSIGRADGELFF. For the CDR3, the DNA is TGTGCCAGTAGTATAGGGAGGGCCGACGGGGAGCTGTTTTTT.

There are a few counts of this clonotype. The chain combines TRBV5-1 with TRBJ2-1, with D possibly TRBD2 on 5 matching bases. V lost 3 bases and J lost 0, with 10 bases in between. Germline V gene lookup returns CDR1 SGHRS and CDR2 YFSETQ. CDR3 length equals 15 residues. CDR3 bases: TGCGCCAGCAGCTGGAGCGGTAACTCCTACAATGAGCAGTTCTTC. It yields the protein CASSWSGNSYNEQFF.

The chain links TRBV6-2 or TRBV6-3 to TRBJ2-3; D is uncertain. Per the germline V gene, CDR1 is MNHEY and CDR2 is SVGEGT. The CDR3 is 11 amino acids. The ends were cut back, 10 bases at V and 6 bases at J, with 11 bases in the middle. The CDR3 region is CATTKRDTQYF. The DNA for the CDR3 is TGTGCCACCACGAAAAGGGATACGCAGTATTTT.

The chain links TRBV12-3 or TRBV12-4 to TRBJ2-3, with TRBD2 matching 12 bases. This CDR3 has 18 amino acids. J was trimmed by 1 base and V by 3 bases; bases with no gene match: 8. CDR3 residues: CASSFYVLAGGRTDTQYF. In DNA, the CDR3 is TGTGCCAGCAGTTTTTATGTTCTAGCGGGAGGGCGCACAGATACGCAGTATTTT.

This clonotype was picked up a small number of times. V is TRBV6-2 or TRBV6-3 and J is TRBJ1-5; 7 positions agree with TRBD1. Germline trimming cut 10 bases from V and 2 bases from J; bases unmatched to any gene: 8. The CDR3 covers 14 residues. The germline V gene has CDR1 MNHEY and CDR2 SVGEGT. CDR3 in DNA: TGTGCCACCGATGACAGGGTTGGCAATCAGCCCCAGCATTTT. Encoded protein: CATDDRVGNQPQHF.

The rearrangement joins TRBV6-2 or TRBV6-3 to TRBJ2-1; D is uncertain. The germline V gene encodes CDR1 MNHEY and CDR2 SVGEGT. CDR3 length: 14 residues. V shed 4 bases and J shed 4 bases, with 11 bases lying between them. CDR3 in amino acids: CASSSIAVYNEQFF. The DNA for the CDR3 is TGTGCCAGCAGTTCGATAGCAGTTTACAATGAGCAGTTCTTC.

This clonotype was seen many times. J is TRBJ1-5 and V is TRBV7-2; TRBD1 might be the D (5 bases). CDR3 length: 13 residues. From germline, CDR1 is SGHTA and CDR2 FQGNSA. V lost 5 bases and J 4 bases, leaving 9 bases between the germline ends. This CDR3 reads CASSRSGNQPQHF. The CDR3 bases are TGTGCCAGCAGCCGATCAGGGAATCAGCCCCAGCATTTT.

The rearrangement uses TRBV6-1 and TRBJ2-2, with 13 positions matching TRBD2. The ends lost 5 bases at V and 5 bases at J; junction bases unmatched: 14. Germline-derived CDR1 and CDR2 are MNHNS and SASEGT. The CDR3 runs to 19 residues. The CDR3 DNA reads TGTGCCAGCAGTCCAGAACCTCGACTAGCGGGGGGCTGGACCGGGGAGCTGTTTTTT. This gives the protein CASSPEPRLAGGWTGELFF.